There are many counts of the clone carrying this T cell receptor (beta chain). These data come from a study of Graves' ophthalmopathy and Graves' hyperthyroidism. The V and J ends lost 11 bases and 4 bases respectively, with 18 bases between them. The germline V gene encodes CDR1 MNHNS and CDR2 SASEGT. The CDR3 totals 14 residues. RNA transcripts were the source from which TCR beta CDR3 regions were amplified. The first round was an RT-PCR with HTBI primers, and the second round was a multiplex PCR. TCRdb independently ran MiXCR on the multiplex PCR reads; one entry per CDR3 protein. The sample has hundreds of thousands of distinct CDR3 sequences; roughly 21% are singletons.

The source of this sequence is a woman between 18 and 29 years old with stable Graves' hyperthyroidism. Sequencing input: peripheral blood. The chain combines TRBV6-1 with TRBJ1-3, with D possibly TRBD1 on 5 matching bases. The CDR3 loop is CAGKPGTNGNTIYF. In DNA form, the CDR3 reads TGTGCCGGCAAACCCGGGACGAACGGAAACACCATATATTTT.